This entry concerns a single T cell receptor (beta chain). The sample holds a few counts of this clone. Its antigen is not yet known. No base qualities exist here, and no much larger clone lies one base off it. At diagnosis, tumor, uninvolved tumor-adjacent lung and peripheral blood were collected and then preserved as a mix of FFPE and fresh-frozen material. Blood samples were analyzed as peripheral blood mononuclear cells for TCR repertoire profiling. This sample was included in a study of T cells in localized non-small cell lung cancer (dated by TCRdb to the early 2020s). Regarding the study in general: T cell repertoires of 200 to 300 early-stage NSCLC patients were analyzed, with tumors being compared against uninvolved tumor-adjacent lungs. The cohort comprised roughly 230 treatment-naïve NSCLC patients with resected, localized lung tumors. NSCLC patients had a mean age of approximately 66 years, and fewer than 150 were male and about 98 female. Broad study findings and their caveats: Because the study design was exploratory, TCR variables were selected using unadjusted p-values without false-discovery rate correction. Of the top 100 tumor clones, a median of approximately 60 were detected in paired uninvolved adjacent lung; under 35 were also among that lung's top 100. Because multi-region sequencing of the tumors was not done, intratumor heterogeneity could not be ruled out. Longer overall survival was associated with higher blood T cell density, whereas shorter survival was associated with higher adjacent-lung clonality. Uninvolved tumor-adjacent lung showed the highest T cell clonality, higher than tumor, which suggests more focused antigenic responses in the adjacent lung.

The immunoSEQ Assay was used to sequence TCR beta CDR3 regions from DNA. On the authors' methods: T cell density was computed as TCR beta template counts normalized to usable DNA estimated by amplifying housekeeping genes. Richness was estimated with the preseqR package, extrapolating to 400,000 templates for PBMC samples and 120,000 templates for tissue samples. Clonality was defined as one minus Pielou's evenness. Tissue-enriched TCRs were identified by differential abundance testing using productive amino-acid clonotypes, minimum total count 5 and alpha 0.1. The Jaccard Index and the Morisita Overlap Index were used to measure how much the repertoires overlapped between compartments. GLIPH grouped TCR beta CDR3s together with public tetramer-defined viral CDR3s, and a viral motif had to include at least three viral sequences and also show V-gene enrichment. TCRdb obtained this table from immuneACCESS and retained in-frame rearrangements with V and J assigned. These tables miss some clones; where compared with another copy, unresolved V genes account for less than half of the shortfall, and the remainder is unexplained. V and J calls and clone size come straight from that table; D and trimming were deduced from the DNA. The sample table lists around 30,000 clones, roughly 78% of them with a count of one. The top ten clonotypes cover 15% to 20% of the sample.

The specimen was peripheral blood, collected before any cancer treatment. The receptor comes from a male donor aged 60 or over with stage III squamous cell lung carcinoma.

This receptor carries the CDR3 CASSLGGRGYSNQPQHF. The sequenced DNA is TGTGCCAGCAGCTTAGGCGGCAGGGGTTATAGCAATCAGCCCCAGCATTTT. Recombination linked TRBV7-2 to TRBJ1-5; TRBD1 is perhaps the D gene, given 6 matching bases. CDR1 and CDR2 are read off the germline V gene as SGHTA and FQGNSA. V drops 1 base and J drops 0 bases, leaving 13 bases in between. Including the terminal cysteine and phenylalanine, the CDR3 comprises 17 residues. The read is trimmed to its CDR3 DNA, 51 bases read in frame from base 1.